This record looks at one T cell receptor beta chain sequence and its context. The antigen it binds to is not known. The record has no base qualities; no much larger clone is one base away. The data were obtained in a study of blood T cell repertoires in COVID-19 (dated by TCRdb to between 2020 and 2021). About the full investigation: Collaborator samples came from the United States, Italy and Spain and covered acute and convalescent phases of COVID-19. The material from the prospective study consisted of cDNA or gDNA derived from T cells, B-cell-depleted T cells, or PBMCs. The dataset comprised deeply sampled blood TCRbeta repertoires from subjects exposed to, actively infected with, or recovered from COVID-19. The repertoires were released in a freely available public database intended as a resource for research on the immune response to SARS-CoV-2. The samples were drawn from two sources: the first 160 participants of the ongoing ImmuneRACE study, and 1,200 or so subjects contributed by 6 global collaborators. A de-identified subject ID, COVID-19 status, age in years and sex were almost always included in the sample metadata. HLA class I and class II types, where available, came from metadata supplied by the sample provider rather than from assay-based typing.

TCRbeta CDR3 regions were amplified from genomic DNA using the immunoSEQ Assay, a bias-controlled multiplex PCR. In the source study's methods: The number of nucleated cells in each sample was estimated from the amplification of reference gene primers within the assay. To quantify the absolute abundance of each unique TCRbeta CDR3 rearrangement, sequence reads were collapsed and filtered. For each sample, productive Simpson clonality was calculated as the square root of Simpson's diversity index across productive rearrangements. The clones in this table, taken by TCRdb from immuneACCESS, are in-frame only. Not every clone is retained; where verified, under half of the shortfall comes from an unresolved V gene, and the cause of the rest is unknown. V and J calls and clone size are as listed in that table; D and trimming were resolved from the DNA. This sample lists roughly 250,000 clones; 91% were detected once. The top ten clonotypes cover roughly 2.7% of the sample.

The paper as a whole reports these results and caveats: The amount of clinical and demographic metadata varied by source and participant and was provided uncurated.

The V end loses 5 bases and the J end loses 4 bases, and a stretch of 12 bases separates them. Its CDR3 holds 13 amino acids, cysteine through phenylalanine. This entry keeps only the CDR3 DNA: 39 bases, framed from base 1. As encoded in the germline V gene, CDR1 is SGHTA while CDR2 is FQGNSA. One collaborating source in Seattle enrolled patients during active infection and followed them longitudinally through the course of disease. Collaborating institutions collected whole blood in K2EDTA tubes following their own protocols. For TCRbeta analysis, collaborator samples were shipped as frozen whole blood, as isolated PBMCs, or as DNA extracted from either sample type.

The sample comprised peripheral blood. Recombination connected TRBV7-2 to TRBJ2-7; tentative D gene TRBD2, with 6 bases matching. The clonotype originates from a person under 35 with COVID-19, enrolled during active disease. The nucleotides read TGTGCCAGCAGCGGAGCTAGCGAATACGAGCAGTACTTC. The translation is CASSGASEYEQYF.